Listed below are T cell receptor beta chains from one sample, sequenced in a study of cytomegalovirus exposure and HLA in healthy donors. TCRdb keeps only in-frame clones here, not all; method: immunoSEQ multiplex PCR. The sample contains some 120,000 clones, around 75% of which appear only once. The sequencing sample was made of PBMCs. These receptors were taken from a woman aged 45-60 years in good health and CMV-seropositive. The conserved cysteine and the conserved F or W are not part of the CDR3 here.

TRBV5-5,ASSKDRWGYT
TRBV6-5,ASSYSSRGQETQY
TRBV2,ASSVQGEAF
TRBV4-1,ASGQGTQETQY
TRBV6-1,ASSASSGSRYEQF
TRBV4-2,ASSQDRQDPRY
TRBV27,ASSLFPSGNSYEQY
TRBV20-1,SAPSAYEQY
TRBV12-5,ASGSLVNEQF
TRBV9,ASSGTSGSYEQY
TRBV5-4,ASSLLAGAKETQY
TRBV5-4,ASSRQGGSGNTIY
TRBV20-1,SAWGVNTQY
TRBV18,ASSPLSSGYNEQF
TRBV2,ASRETGHLNQPQH
TRBV15,ATSGGLETDTQY
TRBV5-1,ASSPRGGSNEKLF
TRBV4-2,ASSQVFSGGTNEQF
TRBV2,ARSTSGSTYEQY
TRBV11-2,ASSLGGNYEQY
TRBV4-1,ASSQVETGETSTYEQY
TRBV7-8,ASSWGQPNTEAF
TRBV5-6,ASSLGGAAEAF
TRBV5-4,ASRQQGVGEAF
TRBV19,ASNRQGASNQPQH
TRBV30,AWTPMGRANTEAF
TRBV5-1,ASSLGSSGRDGSYEQY
TRBV2,ATTGQGGSEQY
TRBV6-5,ASSYTRGETQY
TRBV7-2,ASSSDRNTEAF
TRBV7-2,ASSLGTGVPYEQY
TRBV9,ASSPRGDMNTEAF
TRBV9,ASSVLAGGDEQF
TRBV11-3,ASSEGQGAFRGYT
TRBV6-6,ASSGGQHLAKNIQY
TRBV27,ASSLSVGSGGGTDTQY
TRBV5-1,ASSPTEEGRYGEQY
TRBV19,ASSIGTGASGNTIY
TRBV6-5,ASSYSIQGAGEQY
TRBV30,AWSKDRPRGKLF
TRBV5-1,ASSLWQGPYEQY
TRBV19,ASSPIDRGQETQY
TRBV2,ASSERGRGNSPLH
TRBV6-5,ASSNIGQNYGYT
TRBV7-9,SSSRTGGETQY
TRBV27,ASSNGWRGTDTQY
TRBV4-2,ASSRSGDTEAF
TRBV9,ASSGATGGGPDTQY
TRBV5-5,ASSLDLYNSPLH
TRBV29-1,SVLFGRDTEAF
TRBV6-6,ASSIQAWDGYT
TRBV21-1,ASPSRDTETINGNEQY
TRBV30,AWSVGAPGAF
TRBV5-4,ASSLVGGGRYEQY
TRBV27,ASSWAGTSYGYT
TRBV5-6,ASSRIVGENIQY
TRBV7-3,ASSRDVSYNEQF